This TCR beta chain was identified in a study of cytomegalovirus exposure and HLA in healthy donors. Overall study results and limits: According to a later analysis, donors in an Asian-associated ancestry cluster reportedly had fewer N-insertions than the 666-donor mean. A few chains tied to CMV proved CMV antigen-specific in vitro. TCR beta chains associated with HLA were, in a later analysis, more clonally expanded than equally common others. In the analysis, some V segments, TRBV6-2 and TRBV6-3 included, were excluded as indistinguishable.

CDR1 MGHDK and CDR2 SYGVNS come from the germline V gene. There are 12 residues in the CDR3. The junction had 3 bases not matched to a gene; V was cut back by 1 base and J by 13 bases. The PCR was carried out with 60 Vbeta primers and 13 Jbeta primers. Libraries were prepared by immunoSEQ multiplex PCR; TCRdb keeps only in-frame clonotypes and omits some of them. The sample lists tens of thousands of clones, over 70% seen once, with roughly 8% in the top ten. Of note for this clone: Its target is not known.

V and J are TRBV25-1 and TRBJ2-1; 8 bases map to TRBD1. This TCR came from a man aged 55 to 70 in good health and CMV-seropositive. The sample was PBMCs. CDR3 coding DNA: TGTGCCAGCAGTGAATCACCAGGGGGCCAGTTCTTC. It yields the protein CASSESPGGQFF.